This is a list of T cell receptor beta chains from one sample in a study of T cells expressing NK-cell markers. Reanalyzing the 5' RACE reads, TCRdb keeps one entry per CDR3 protein, without DNA. This table holds approximately 550,000 distinct CDR3 sequences. What was sequenced was blood T cells: a sorted CD56 or NKG2C T cell subset, CD4+ or CD8+ T cells, or bulk PBMC T cells (not recorded which). These receptor sequences come from a man in his late teens or twenties in good health. Each CDR3 is given with its conserved first and last residue.

v_call: TRBV27
j_call: TRBJ1-6
cdr3_aa: CASSLDRGFGNSPLHF

v_call: TRBV20-1
j_call: TRBJ2-3
cdr3_aa: CSARDLAGGPVLDTQYF

v_call: TRBV20-1
j_call: TRBJ2-7
cdr3_aa: CSAHLPGAATYEQYF

v_call: TRBV12-5
j_call: TRBJ2-1
cdr3_aa: CASGILAGEVNEQFF

v_call: TRBV20-1
j_call: TRBJ2-3
cdr3_aa: CSARDPGGVATDTQYF

v_call: TRBV7-2
j_call: TRBJ1-1
cdr3_aa: CASSLHPGTEAFF

v_call: TRBV7-2
j_call: TRBJ2-7
cdr3_aa: CASSLGGRLSYEQYF

v_call: TRBV9
j_call: TRBJ2-1
cdr3_aa: CASSPPLYAEQFF

v_call: TRBV20-1
j_call: TRBJ2-2
cdr3_aa: CSAIDRVINTGELFF

v_call: TRBV5-8
j_call: TRBJ1-6
cdr3_aa: CASSPRSPLHF

v_call: TRBV5-6
j_call: TRBJ2-3
cdr3_aa: CASSSRDPLFDTQYF

v_call: TRBV6-1
j_call: TRBJ2-2
cdr3_aa: CASSARAPGELFF

v_call: TRBV20-1
j_call: TRBJ2-1
cdr3_aa: CSASRARGNEQFF

v_call: TRBV25-1
j_call: TRBJ2-7
cdr3_aa: CASSQSSGEQYF

v_call: TRBV7-9
j_call: TRBJ2-7
cdr3_aa: CASSPGQGYVTYEQYF

v_call: TRBV24-1
j_call: TRBJ2-6
cdr3_aa: CATSESGPGGANVLTF

v_call: TRBV21-1
j_call: TRBJ2-5
cdr3_aa: CASSKERGRKTPETQYF

v_call: TRBV12-3/TRBV12-4
j_call: TRBJ1-1
cdr3_aa: CASSLHGGVVAFF

v_call: TRBV4-3
j_call: TRBJ2-1
cdr3_aa: CASSQDLLGGAYNEQFF

v_call: TRBV6-1
j_call: TRBJ1-2
cdr3_aa: CASSDGPGSYGYTF

v_call: TRBV7-8
j_call: TRBJ2-2
cdr3_aa: CASSLGDRGRAGELFF

v_call: TRBV13
j_call: TRBJ1-2
cdr3_aa: CASSLGRTTLDGYTF

v_call: TRBV20-1
j_call: TRBJ1-4
cdr3_aa: CSASGGSDEKLFF

v_call: TRBV7-2
j_call: TRBJ2-7
cdr3_aa: CASSYQRSAYEQYF

v_call: TRBV3-1
j_call: TRBJ2-1
cdr3_aa: CASSQTAREQFF

v_call: TRBV12-3/TRBV12-4
j_call: TRBJ1-6
cdr3_aa: CASSLKDSHPSPLHF

v_call: TRBV5-1
j_call: TRBJ1-5
cdr3_aa: CASSVGTVNQPQHF

v_call: TRBV10-3
j_call: TRBJ2-3
cdr3_aa: CAISGGTSGTSTDTQYF

v_call: TRBV6-4
j_call: TRBJ2-1
cdr3_aa: CASSDSKNEQFF

v_call: TRBV20-1
j_call: TRBJ2-1
cdr3_aa: CSAADLAGMSSYNEQFF

v_call: TRBV10-3
j_call: TRBJ1-2
cdr3_aa: CAITERPPGYTF

v_call: TRBV9
j_call: TRBJ2-4
cdr3_aa: CASSVDLGSIQYF

v_call: TRBV30
j_call: TRBJ1-6
cdr3_aa: CAWSTAMGGSPLHF

v_call: TRBV10-3
j_call: TRBJ2-7
cdr3_aa: CAISESRGQGNEQYF

v_call: TRBV4-3
j_call: TRBJ2-7
cdr3_aa: CASSQVTGATYEQYF

v_call: TRBV11-3
j_call: TRBJ2-4
cdr3_aa: CASSSYLEKNIQYF

v_call: TRBV4-2
j_call: TRBJ2-1
cdr3_aa: CASSQGARTSGVDEQFF

v_call: TRBV5-1
j_call: TRBJ2-7
cdr3_aa: CASSLGQGTPDYEQYF

v_call: TRBV4-3
j_call: TRBJ2-3
cdr3_aa: CASSQDRLAGPRGADTQYF

v_call: TRBV12-3/TRBV12-4
j_call: TRBJ2-2
cdr3_aa: CASSFGPGRLFF

v_call: TRBV6-5
j_call: TRBJ2-3
cdr3_aa: CASSYSLAGGGYTQYF

v_call: TRBV20-1
j_call: TRBJ2-1
cdr3_aa: CSAREDRGYEQFF

v_call: TRBV20-1
j_call: TRBJ1-4
cdr3_aa: CSAKTGDEKLFF

v_call: TRBV25-1
j_call: TRBJ2-7
cdr3_aa: CASSESEASDLTYTYEQYF

v_call: TRBV5-1
j_call: TRBJ2-5
cdr3_aa: CASSLVDRVQETQYF

v_call: TRBV9
j_call: TRBJ2-1
cdr3_aa: CASSVGPNSGNEQFF

v_call: TRBV7-2
j_call: TRBJ1-5
cdr3_aa: CASSYRGDQPQHF

v_call: TRBV29-1
j_call: TRBJ1-1
cdr3_aa: CSVELGFGGTKAFF

v_call: TRBV5-1
j_call: TRBJ2-4
cdr3_aa: CASSLSPGTGGDIQYF

v_call: TRBV9
j_call: TRBJ2-3
cdr3_aa: CASSVQTGATDTQYF

v_call: TRBV29-1
j_call: TRBJ2-7
cdr3_aa: CSVETGNIHEQYF

v_call: TRBV12-3/TRBV12-4
j_call: TRBJ2-3
cdr3_aa: CASSFVGNTLNLGATDTQYF

v_call: TRBV4-2
j_call: TRBJ2-1
cdr3_aa: CASSLQRSEYNEQFF

v_call: TRBV11-2
j_call: TRBJ2-1
cdr3_aa: CASSLRGSGRIPYNEQFF

v_call: TRBV5-1
j_call: TRBJ2-2
cdr3_aa: CASSLAVGLRAGELFF

v_call: TRBV4-3
j_call: TRBJ2-7
cdr3_aa: CASSQRRDTSTEQYF

v_call: TRBV29-1
j_call: TRBJ1-3
cdr3_aa: CSVGAPGPTGNTIYF

v_call: TRBV20-1
j_call: TRBJ2-2
cdr3_aa: CSGQGTGGRTGELFF

v_call: TRBV20-1
j_call: TRBJ2-3
cdr3_aa: CSARDAGRGTDTQYF